Listed below are T cell receptor beta chains from one sample, sequenced in a study of blood T cell repertoires in COVID-19. Profiling relied on immunoSEQ multiplex PCR, and the TCRdb table lists in-frame clones only, not all of them. The sample includes under 300,000 clones, around nine tenths of them seen just once. The sequencing input was peripheral blood. These receptors were collected from a woman between 35 and 50 years old who had recovered from COVID-19. Each CDR3 is given with its conserved first and last residue. D genes are given only for firm matches. The size field is filled for only some rows; it gives once, few, many or a size class.

clone_size j_call cdr3_length v_call d_call cdr3_nt cdr3_aa
NA TRBJ2-3 15 TRBV7-8 TRBD2 TGTGCCAGCAGCACCACTAGCGGGAACACAGATACGCAGTATTTT CASSTTSGNTDTQYF
NA TRBJ2-6 13 TRBV30 NA TGTGCCTGGAAGAGTGCTGGGGCCAACGTCCTGACTTTC CAWKSAGANVLTF
NA TRBJ2-3 15 TRBV6-6 TRBD2 TGTGCCAGCAGGGGAGTTAGCGGGCCTACAGATACGCAGTATTTT CASRGVSGPTDTQYF
NA TRBJ1-2 13 TRBV28 TRBD1 TGTGCCAGCACTCCAGACAGGGTCTATGGCTACACCTTC CASTPDRVYGYTF
NA TRBJ1-3 15 TRBV16 NA TGTGCCAGCAGACAAAAACTGACTTCTGGAAACACCATATATTTT CASRQKLTSGNTIYF
NA TRBJ2-7 16 TRBV19 NA TGTGCCAGTAGTATAGCAGCGGGGGACAGTAAATACGAGCAGTACTTC CASSIAAGDSKYEQYF
NA TRBJ2-7 15 TRBV7-2 TRBD1 TGTGCCAGCAGCTCTGACAGGGGGCTGTTCTACGAGCAGTACTTC CASSSDRGLFYEQYF
NA TRBJ1-2 16 TRBV9 TRBD1 TGTGCCAGCAGCTCCATCCGACAGGGAGGATACTACGGCTACACCTTC CASSSIRQGGYYGYTF
NA TRBJ2-2 17 TRBV6-2/TRBV6-3 TRBD2 TGTGCCAGCAGTAGGGGACTAGCGGGGGGCACCACCGGGGAGCTGTTTTTT CASSRGLAGGTTGELFF
NA TRBJ2-3 14 TRBV10-3 NA TGTGCCTCCTATAACGGGGATTACACAGATACGCAGTATTTT CASYNGDYTDTQYF
NA TRBJ1-5 13 TRBV10-3 NA TGTGCCGCTAGGGGACTTCTCAATCAGCCCCAGCATTTT CAARGLLNQPQHF
once TRBJ1-4 17 TRBV5-4 TRBD1 TGTGCCAGCAGCCTGGGCGGCAGGGGGCGAAGAAATGAAAAACTGTTTTTT CASSLGGRGRRNEKLFF
NA TRBJ1-4 13 TRBV19 NA TGTGCCAGTAGGGACCGAGGGTATGAAAAACTGTTTTTT CASRDRGYEKLFF
NA TRBJ1-5 17 TRBV21-1 NA TGTGCCAGCAGCAGCTCCTGGGAGGGATATAGCAATCAGCCCCAGCATTTT CASSSSWEGYSNQPQHF